A selection of T cell receptor beta chains follows, all from one sample in a study of blood T cells in healthy people across ages. TCRdb re-analysed the 5' RACE reads in MiXCR, keeping a single row per CDR3 protein. The sample has more than 900,000 distinct CDR3 sequences, 20% to 25% seen once. This same sample was also taken into another study, of T cells of mothers and their children.

Sequencing input: blood. The receptor set was obtained from a girl aged 2-15 years in good health. CDR3s include the opening cysteine and the closing phenylalanine or tryptophan. D genes are given only for firm matches. The listing skips clone size in some rows; elsewhere it reads once, few, many or a size class.

D gene,J gene,clone size,V gene,CDR3 protein,CDR3 DNA
.,TRBJ1-5,.,TRBV2,CASRDLGTQPQHF,TGTGCCAGCAGGGACCTGGGGACTCAGCCCCAGCATTTT
.,TRBJ2-7,once,TRBV7-9,CASNFRGDEQYF,TGTGCCAGCAACTTCAGAGGTGACGAGCAGTACTTC
TRBD2,TRBJ2-5,.,TRBV7-9,CASSLNYRLAGETQYF,TGTGCCAGCAGCTTAAATTATCGACTAGCGGGAGAGACCCAGTACTTC
TRBD2,TRBJ2-7,few,TRBV10-3,CAISPEVAGRQHF,TGTGCCATCAGCCCTGAAGTAGCGGGCCGTCAGCACTTC
.,TRBJ2-5,few,TRBV11-2,CASSLRGTEGETQYF,TGTGCCAGCAGCTTAAGGGGAACTGAGGGAGAGACCCAGTACTTC
TRBD1,TRBJ1-2,.,TRBV29-1,CSVDTEGTVTLRYGYTF,TGCAGCGTTGATACGGAGGGGACAGTGACACTTCGATATGGCTACACCTTC
.,TRBJ2-1,few,TRBV5-1,CASSWDRGPSLAENNEQFF,TGCGCCAGCAGCTGGGATAGGGGGCCTTCACTAGCGGAGAACAATGAGCAGTTCTTC
.,TRBJ2-1,few,TRBV20-1,CSARVGASGNEQFF,TGCAGTGCTAGAGTCGGGGCTTCGGGCAATGAGCAGTTCTTC
.,TRBJ2-3,.,TRBV6-4,CASSVNGGDTQYF,TGTGCCAGCAGTGTTAATGGGGGAGATACACAGTATTTT
.,TRBJ2-7,few,TRBV20-1,CSAGDTASYEQYF,TGCAGTGCTGGAGATACAGCATCCTACGAGCAGTACTTC
.,TRBJ1-6,.,TRBV11-2,CASSPGLTGLPPLHF,TGTGCCAGCAGCCCCGGCCTAACAGGTTTACCACCCCTCCACTTT
.,TRBJ2-1,.,TRBV5-6,CASSLPVANEQFF,TGTGCCAGCAGCTTACCCGTAGCGAATGAGCAGTTCTTC
TRBD2,TRBJ2-3,.,TRBV7-3,CASSFSSGWSDTQYF,TGTGCCAGCAGCTTTAGTAGCGGGTGGTCAGATACGCAGTATTTT
.,TRBJ2-5,few,TRBV10-3,CAISDTGTSQYF,TGTGCCATCAGTGATACAGGGACGTCCCAGTACTTC
.,TRBJ1-5,.,TRBV5-1,CASRAREDQPQHF,TGCGCCAGCAGGGCCCGGGAGGATCAGCCCCAGCATTTT
.,TRBJ1-3,.,TRBV7-2,CASSSHRGLTVSGNTIYF,TGTGCCAGCAGCTCACATCGGGGCCTAACTGTCTCTGGAAACACCATATATTTT
.,TRBJ1-2,.,TRBV6-4,CANRFLGYTF,TGTGCCAACAGGTTTTTGGGCTACACCTTC
.,TRBJ2-3,few,TRBV20-1,CSARVVGGGDTQYF,TGCAGTGCTAGAGTTGTGGGGGGCGGAGATACGCAGTATTTT
.,TRBJ1-1,.,TRBV12-3/TRBV12-4,CASSWGSQGMIF,TGTGCCAGCAGTTGGGGTAGTCAGGGTATGATATTT
.,TRBJ2-7,few,TRBV29-1,CSVWLLRNEQYF,TGCAGCGTTTGGCTCTTAAGAAACGAGCAGTACTTC
.,TRBJ1-2,few,TRBV20-1,CSARPAGQYRANYGYTF,TGCAGTGCTAGGCCCGCCGGACAGTATCGGGCTAACTATGGCTACACCTTC
.,TRBJ1-1,few,TRBV19,CASSTDRLVNTEAFF,TGTGCCAGTAGTACTGACAGGCTGGTGAACACTGAAGCTTTCTTT
.,TRBJ1-3,.,TRBV7-2,CASSSTEGNTIYF,TGTGCCAGCAGCTCCACAGAGGGAAACACCATATATTTT
TRBD1,TRBJ2-5,.,TRBV29-1,CSVSGTVLETQYF,TGCAGCGTGTCCGGGACAGTTTTAGAGACCCAGTACTTC
.,TRBJ1-4,.,TRBV6-6,CASSFGSRDEKLFF,TGTGCCAGCAGTTTTGGAAGTAGGGATGAAAAACTGTTTTTT
TRBD1,TRBJ1-1,few,TRBV29-1,CSVLRGRGTEAFF,TGCAGCGTTCTCAGGGGGCGCGGGACTGAAGCTTTCTTT
TRBD2,TRBJ2-3,few,TRBV13,CASSHAPAGELDTQYF,TGTGCCAGCAGCCACGCCCCGGCGGGGGAATTAGATACGCAGTATTTT
TRBD1,TRBJ2-4,few,TRBV29-1,CSGKTGGKNIQYF,TGCAGCGGCAAGACAGGGGGCAAAAACATTCAGTACTTC
.,TRBJ2-3,.,TRBV14,CASSQEMVAVHTDTQYF,TGTGCCAGCAGCCAAGAAATGGTGGCAGTACACACAGATACGCAGTATTTT
.,TRBJ2-1,.,TRBV25-1,CASNWVAGTYNEQFF,TGTGCCAGCAATTGGGTGGCGGGGACATACAATGAGCAGTTCTTC
.,TRBJ1-4,.,TRBV5-8,CASSLNLVTEKLFF,TGTGCCAGCAGCTTAAACCTTGTTACTGAAAAACTGTTTTTT
.,TRBJ2-2,.,TRBV6-6,CASSSGPGYDGELFF,TGTGCCAGCAGTTCAGGCCCCGGTTATGACGGGGAGCTGTTTTTT
.,TRBJ2-1,.,TRBV6-1,CASSDFLTYNEQFF,TGTGCCAGCAGTGACTTTCTTACCTACAATGAGCAGTTCTTC
.,TRBJ2-3,.,TRBV6-6,CASSYSPRGTDTQYF,TGTGCCAGCAGTTACTCTCCCCGGGGCACAGATACGCAGTATTTT
.,TRBJ2-7,.,TRBV5-6,CASSSMDLEQYF,TGTGCCAGCAGTTCGATGGATCTCGAGCAGTACTTC
TRBD2,TRBJ2-7,few,TRBV7-6,CACSLRGGFSYEQYF,TGTGCCTGCAGCTTACGCGGGGGGTTCTCCTACGAGCAGTACTTC
.,TRBJ2-5,few,TRBV6-1,CASSEIGGETQYF,TGTGCCAGCAGTGAAATCGGTGGAGAGACCCAGTACTTC
.,TRBJ2-2,.,TRBV29-1,CSVTQQGLNTGELFF,TGCAGCGTCACCCAACAGGGACTAAACACCGGGGAGCTGTTTTTT
TRBD1,TRBJ2-5,.,TRBV20-1,CSADTGDRETQYF,TGCAGTGCTGACACAGGGGACAGAGAGACCCAGTACTTC
TRBD2,TRBJ2-1,.,TRBV18,CASSISAGLAAEQFF,TGTGCCAGCTCCATTTCGGCGGGACTAGCTGCCGAGCAGTTCTTC
.,TRBJ2-7,.,TRBV6-2/TRBV6-3,CASNFPSDEQYF,TGTGCCAGCAACTTTCCTAGCGACGAGCAGTACTTC
.,TRBJ2-1,few,TRBV28,CASRLGGYNEQFF,TGTGCCAGCCGTCTTGGGGGTTACAATGAGCAGTTCTTC
.,TRBJ2-3,.,TRBV10-3,CAISGERTTDTQYF,TGTGCCATCAGTGGTGAGCGGACCACAGATACGCAGTATTTT
.,TRBJ1-5,few,TRBV19,CASSIQSDQPQHF,TGTGCCAGTAGTATACAGAGCGATCAGCCCCAGCATTTT
.,TRBJ2-3,.,TRBV29-1,CSVERDLDTQYF,TGCAGCGTTGAACGGGACCTAGATACGCAGTATTTT
TRBD1,TRBJ1-1,few,TRBV5-1,CASDTGEEDTEAFF,TGCGCCAGCGATACAGGGGAGGAGGACACTGAAGCTTTCTTT
TRBD2,TRBJ2-7,few,TRBV3-1,CASSQDPPSGGYYEQYF,TGTGCCAGCAGCCAAGATCCCCCTAGCGGGGGGTACTACGAGCAGTACTTC
.,TRBJ2-7,.,TRBV7-8,CASSLGGTRSYEQYF,TGTGCCAGCAGCTTAGGGGGAACACGATCCTACGAGCAGTACTTC